What follows is one TCR beta chain and its context. Antigen unknown. The PCR used 60 Vbeta and 13 Jbeta primers. Only in-frame clones appear in the TCRdb table, and some are missing; sequencing was by immunoSEQ multiplex PCR. The table lists approximately 150,000 clones, about three quarters of them singletons. Trimming took off 0 bases at V and 10 bases at J, with 16 bases between the two ends. Germline assignment: CDR1 LNHDA and CDR2 SQIVND (reference sequence). There are 15 residues in the CDR3. These data originate in a study of cytomegalovirus exposure and HLA in healthy donors. General observations from the study: Cytomegalovirus status was reportedly diagnosed by the classifier with high sensitivity and specificity. Among the CMV-associated chains, three were confirmed in vitro as specific for CMV antigens. Available immune exposure information covered CMV serostatus only.

The genes are TRBV19 and TRBJ2-1; D is possibly TRBD2 (5 bases). Sequencing input: PBMCs. The clonotype was recovered from a female donor in good health and CMV-seronegative. CDR3 residues: CASSIDPRTFSEQFF. Here the CDR3 DNA reads TGTGCCAGTAGTATAGATCCTCGGACTTTTTCCGAGCAGTTCTTC.